Below are 9 T cell receptor beta chains sequenced from a single sample in a study of OX40 agonist ivuxolimab in advanced cancers. The table came from immunoSEQ multiplex PCR; TCRdb's copy has only in-frame clones and leaves some out. The sample contains tens of thousands of clones, around 85% of which appear only once. The sequenced sample was CD4+ or CD8+ T cells sorted from blood, obtained in a trial of the OX40 agonist ivuxolimab. These receptors all come from an adult with an advanced solid tumor such as melanoma, head and neck, liver or kidney cancer.

As DNA, the CDR3 is TGTGCCATCAGTGAGTCGTCCCCAGGGGTGAACTATGGCTACACCTTC. Residues: CAISESSPGVNYGYTF. V gene TRBV10-3 combines with J gene TRBJ1-2, with D perhaps TRBD1 (6 bases). V lost 0 bases and J 2 bases, leaving 13 bases between the germline ends. CDR1 and CDR2 (germline): ENHRY, SYGVKD. This CDR3 has 16 amino acids.

The chain joins TRBV5-1 to TRBJ1-1; D remains ambiguous. V lost 0 bases and J lost 3, with 12 bases in between. Germline CDR1 SGHRS, CDR2 YFSETQ. CDR3 size: 15 residues. The CDR3 sequence: CASSLDEVHHTEAFF. Here the CDR3 DNA reads TGCGCCAGCAGCTTGGATGAGGTACATCACACTGAAGCTTTCTTT.

The genes are TRBV15 and TRBJ2-3; D is perhaps TRBD2 (6 bases). Germline V gene data show CDR1 as LNHNV and CDR2 as YYDKDF (reference sequence). The germline V and J ends were trimmed by 3 bases and 1 base, with 14 bases remaining between them. This CDR3 contains 16 residues. The CDR3 protein is CATSRGGAGGTDTQYF. The CDR3, as DNA: TGTGCCACCAGCAGGGGGGGAGCTGGGGGCACAGATACGCAGTATTTT.

The chain employs TRBV11-1 and TRBJ2-5; possible D gene TRBD1, 5 bases. The V end lost 1 base, the J end lost 3 bases, and 12 bases lay between the germline ends. The CDR3 has 15 residues. The germline V gene encodes CDR1 SGHAT and CDR2 FQDESV (reference sequence). CDR3 bases: TGTGCCAGCAGCTTAGACGACAGATTCAAAGAGACCCAGTACTTC. It yields the protein CASSLDDRFKETQYF.

The chain has TRBV30 and TRBJ1-4, with a possible D match to TRBD1 (6 bases). This CDR3 has 15 amino acids. Germline V gene lookup returns CDR1 GTSNPN and CDR2 SVGIG (reference sequence). The V end was cut by 4 bases, the J end by 4 bases, with 16 bases between. CDR3 sequence (DNA): TGTGCCTGGACCCCGAGCTCAGGGGATAATGAAAAACTGTTTTTT. This translates into CAWTPSSGDNEKLFF.

The genes are TRBV4-1 and TRBJ1-4; D gene ambiguous. The CDR3 length is 16 residues. The germline V and J ends were trimmed by 0 bases and 5 bases, with 13 bases remaining between them. Germline V gene sequence: CDR1 MGHRA, CDR2 YSYEKL. The CDR3: CASSQEGVKLNEKLFF. The DNA for the CDR3 is TGCGCCAGCAGCCAAGAGGGAGTGAAATTAAATGAAAAACTGTTTTTT.

In its sample, this clone was seen a few times. The V and J genes are TRBV4-1 and TRBJ1-2; the D gene is possibly TRBD1 (6 bases). CDR1 and CDR2 from the germline V gene are MGHRA and YSYEKL. The CDR3 is 16 amino acids. Deletions cut 1 base from V and 7 bases from J, with 19 bases between. This CDR3 reads CASSQGGGGLQGGYTF. The CDR3, as DNA: TGCGCCAGCAGCCAAGGGGGAGGGGGGCTACAGGGTGGCTACACCTTC.

The rearrangement uses TRBV7-8 and TRBJ2-7; maybe TRBD2 (5 bases). Germline lookup yields CDR1 SGHVS and CDR2 FQNEAQ. CDR3 length: 16 amino acids. Trimming pared 2 bases from V and 1 base from J, leaving 15 bases between. This CDR3 reads CASSLMVGRGSYEQYF. CDR3 DNA: TGTGCCAGCAGCTTAATGGTGGGCCGGGGTTCCTACGAGCAGTACTTC.

As concerns this clone: Other DNA sequences in the same sample also yield this CDR3. The chain couples TRBV5-1 to TRBJ1-1; TRBD1 agrees at 8 bases. Losses at the gene ends were 2 bases for V and 0 bases for J; bases not matched to a gene: 3. This CDR3 region has 15 residues. From germline, CDR1 is SGHRS and CDR2 YFSETQ. CDR3 sequence: CASSLDRGLNTEAFF. CDR3 coding DNA: TGCGCCAGCAGCTTAGACAGGGGATTGAACACTGAAGCTTTCTTT.